This T cell receptor (beta chain) came from a study of cytomegalovirus exposure and HLA in healthy donors. PCR amplification relied on 60 Vbeta primers (plus 13 Jbeta primers). Generated by immunoSEQ multiplex PCR, the TCRdb table keeps only in-frame clones and is missing some. The repertoire holds around 90,000 clones, with about 85% as singletons. There are 15 residues in the CDR3. Germline V CDR1 and CDR2: SEHNR, FQNEAQ (reference sequence). General study results and limits: High sensitivity and specificity were reportedly achieved when the classifier diagnosed cytomegalovirus status.

This clone came up once. Antigen: not known. One end of the junction does not line up with germline, which may come from a read error. The specimen sequenced was PBMCs. The sequence came from a man aged 35 to 55 in good health and CMV-seropositive. The chain employs TRBV7-9 and TRBJ1-2, with TRBD1 identical over 7 bases. The DNA of the CDR3 is TGTTCCAGCAGCGCTTCGTCGGGACAGAACTATGGCTACACCTTC. Translation gives CSSSASSGQNYGYTF.